Presented here are 26 T cell receptor beta chains from one specimen sequenced in a study of metastatic and nonmetastatic thyroid tumors. Using MiXCR, TCRdb re-called clones from the PCR reads. The sample contains 40,000 to 50,000 clones, 12% of which appear only once. All patients reached thyroid surgery having received no treatment beforehand. The sequenced material came from blood. These receptors all come from a male donor with papillary thyroid cancer or a benign thyroid nodule (not recorded which). Some clones in this sample may be carry-over from other donors' samples.

The table lists this clone with a few counts. A much larger clone lies a single base off, so this may be a read error. The chain carries TRBV5-1 and TRBJ1-1; maybe TRBD1 (5 bases). Germline loops: CDR1 SGHRS, CDR2 YFSETQ. This CDR3 has 14 amino acids. The chain's CDR3 is CASSFGTGGTEASF. For the CDR3, the DNA is TGCGCCAGCAGCTTTGGGACGGGGGGGACTGAAGCTTCCTTT. Drawing the rest from reference TRBV5-1 and TRBJ1-1, the complete variable domain is KAGVTQTPRYLIKTRGQQVTLSCSPISGHRSVSWYQQTPGQGLQFLFEYFSETQRNKGNFPGRFSGRQFSNSRSEMNVSTLELGDSALYLCASSFGTGGTEASFGQGTRLTVV.

In this sample, this clone is medium-sized. This CDR3 is CASNQERLREQYF. CDR3 coding DNA: TGTGCCAGCAATCAGGAGAGATTAAGAGAGCAGTACTTC. V is TRBV28 and J is TRBJ2-7; D gene uncertain. Per the germline V gene, CDR1 is MDHEN and CDR2 is SYDVKM. V lost 7 bases and J 7 bases, leaving 17 bases between the germline ends. This CDR3 has 13 residues.

The gene calls are TRBV10-2 and TRBJ2-7; D might be TRBD1 (5 bases). Germline lookup yields CDR1 WSHSY and CDR2 SAAADI. The CDR3 loop spans 11 amino acids. The V and J ends lost 10 bases and 7 bases respectively, with 14 bases between them. CDR3 protein: CATTGIYEQYF. The DNA for the CDR3 is TGCGCCACCACAGGAATCTATGAGCAGTACTTC.

A note on this clone: Being one base from a much bigger clone, this may be a read error. The V and J genes are TRBV7-9 and TRBJ2-5, with TRBD2 as a possible D gene (5 bases). The CDR3 has 15 amino acids. V lost 6 bases, J lost 5 bases, and 19 bases lay in between. Looked up from germline, CDR1 is SEHNR and CDR2 is FQNEAQ (reference sequence). The CDR3 reads CASSPNGGSAETQYF. The CDR3 DNA follows: TGTGCCAGCAGTCCTAACGGTGGTAGCGCGGAGACCCAGTACTTC.

This clone was counted ten times or more. V is TRBV19 and J is TRBJ1-2; the match to TRBD1 covers 11 bases. The V gene end was trimmed by 4 bases and the J gene end by 4 bases; junction bases not matched to a gene: 5. This CDR3 is built from 15 residues. Germline V gene sequence: CDR1 LNHDA, CDR2 SQIVND (reference sequence). CDR3 bases: TGTGCCAGTAGTAGGGACAGGGGGAAGAGCTATGGCTACACCTTC. It is translated as CASSRDRGKSYGYTF.

The J gene is TRBJ1-5, the V gene TRBV7-2; D remains ambiguous. The CDR3 is made up of 13 amino acids. Trimming stripped 1 base from V and 6 bases from J, with 7 bases between. The germline V gene has CDR1 SGHTA and CDR2 FQGNSA. The CDR3 sequence: CTSSLGEGQPQHF. For the CDR3, the DNA is TGTACCAGCAGCTTAGGAGAGGGTCAGCCCCAGCATTTT.

This clone was recorded many times. The rearrangement uses TRBV7-2 and TRBJ2-5; the D gene is possibly TRBD1 (8 bases). Trimming cost V 1 base and J 4 bases, with 13 bases left between them. The germline gives CDR1 SGHTA, CDR2 FQGNSA. The CDR3 is 15 amino acids. The CDR3 DNA sequence: TGTGCCAGCAGCTTAGGACAGGGGAGGGTAGAGACCCAGTACTTC. Translated, it gives CASSLGQGRVETQYF.

Concerning this clone itself: This may stem from a read error, because a much larger clone lies one nucleotide away. The gene calls are TRBV5-6 and TRBJ1-6; 7 positions match TRBD1. V lost 4 bases and J lost 9; bases outside the gene matches: 13. From germline, CDR1 is SGHDT and CDR2 YYEEEE. This CDR3 spans 16 amino acids. The CDR3 reads CASSLKGAGSSSPLHF. CDR3 nucleotide sequence: TGTGCCAGCAGCCTGAAGGGGGCGGGTAGTAGTTCACCCCTCCACTTT.

This clone was counted at least ten times. The V call is TRBV3-1, the J call TRBJ2-7; the D call may be TRBD1 or TRBD2 (5 bases each). CDR3 size: 15 residues. Germline CDR1 is LGHDT and CDR2 is YNNKEL (reference sequence). The germline V and J ends were trimmed by 0 bases and 0 bases, with 9 bases remaining between them. The CDR3 bases are TGTGCCAGCAGCCAAGATTCTGGGGGCTCCTACGAGCAGTACTTC. This encodes CASSQDSGGSYEQYF.

This clone was recorded a few times. At one boundary the junction diverges from the germline segment, which might be a read error. The chain uses TRBV6-1 and TRBJ1-2; weak D call: TRBD1 (5 bases). Germline CDR1 and CDR2: MNHNS and SASEGT. The CDR3 sequence is 13 residues long. The CDR3 protein is CASIQRGSYVYTF. In DNA form, the CDR3 reads TGTGCCAGCATCCAACGGGGGTCCTATGTCTACACCTTC.

Only a few counts were recorded for this clone. This may be a read error, as it is one base from a much larger clone. This sample includes further DNA sequences coding for the same CDR3. The chain recombines TRBV4-3 with TRBJ2-7; tentatively, D is TRBD1 or TRBD2 (5 bases each). The V gene lost 4 bases and the J gene lost 6 bases, with 13 bases spanning the gap. In germline, CDR1 is LGHNA, CDR2 YSLEER. The CDR3 length is 13 residues. The chain's CDR3 is CASSPGPAGEQYF. CDR3 sequence (DNA): TGCGCCAGCAGCCCGGGGCCCGCGGGCGAGCAGTACTTC.

This clone was observed many times. The germline gene is not matched at one end of the junction; a read error may be the cause. The rearrangement links TRBV29-1 to TRBJ2-1; D is perhaps TRBD1 (6 bases). CDR1 is SQVTM and CDR2 is ANQGSEA in the germline V gene. The CDR3 covers 15 residues. The CDR3 nucleotides are TGCAGCGTGGAAGGGACAAACCTCTCCTACAATGAGCAGTTCTTC. Translating it yields CSVEGTNLSYNEQFF.

This clone was found many times. The rearrangement links TRBV27 to TRBJ2-1; D is unresolved. Germline V CDR1 and CDR2: MNHEY, SMNVEV (reference sequence). V lost 3 bases and J 3 bases, leaving 0 bases between the germline ends. The CDR3 is 11 residues long. CDR3 residues: CASSFYNEQFF. CDR3 DNA sequence: TGTGCCAGCAGTTTCTACAATGAGCAGTTCTTC.

V and J are TRBV5-1 and TRBJ1-1; TRBD1 matches 10 bases. J lost 4 bases, V lost 4 bases, and 7 bases had no gene match. Germline values: CDR1 SGHRS, CDR2 YFSETQ. This CDR3 is built from 15 residues. The CDR3: CASSNRQGAGTEAFF. CDR3 coding DNA: TGCGCCAGCAGCAACAGACAGGGGGCAGGCACTGAAGCTTTCTTT. The full variable domain, its missing parts supplied by reference TRBV5-1 and TRBJ1-1, is KAGVTQTPRYLIKTRGQQVTLSCSPISGHRSVSWYQQTPGQGLQFLFEYFSETQRNKGNFPGRFSGRQFSNSRSEMNVSTLELGDSALYLCASSNRQGAGTEAFFGQGTRLTVV.

The sample holds many counts of this clone. The rearrangement links TRBV12-3 or TRBV12-4 to TRBJ2-7, with 8 nucleotides matching TRBD1. CDR3 length equals 15 residues. V lost 3 bases and J lost 3; bases outside the gene matches: 7. CDR3 bases: TGTGCCAGCAGTTTTTGGTCGGACAGGGTCTACGAGCAGTACTTC. Translating gives CASSFWSDRVYEQYF.

Within the sample, this clone is medium-sized. The rearrangement links TRBV6-2 or TRBV6-3 to TRBJ1-2; tentative D call: TRBD1 (5 bases). The V gene lost 6 bases and the J gene lost 8 bases, with 19 bases spanning the gap. CDR3 length: 14 residues. Germline assignment: CDR1 MNHEY and CDR2 SVGEGT. CDR3 residues: CASRTGTVERGYTF. CDR3 coding DNA: TGTGCCAGCAGGACCGGGACCGTAGAGCGGGGCTACACCTTC.

The table lists this clone with many counts. The chain joins TRBV6-1 to TRBJ2-7, with 11 bases identical to TRBD2. V trimming: 5 bases; J trimming: 4 bases; junction bases outside the gene matches: 10. Germline CDR1 and CDR2: MNHNS and SASEGT. The CDR3 is 16 residues long. The CDR3 DNA sequence: TGTGCCAGCAGTCCCAGGGAGACTAGCGGGAAGTACGAGCAGTACTTC. This translates into CASSPRETSGKYEQYF.

This clone occurred a few times. This sequence joins TRBV18 and TRBJ2-1; D not certain. This CDR3 has 14 residues. Germline V gene lookup returns CDR1 KGHSH and CDR2 LQKENI. Trimming left V 3 bases short and J 7 bases short, with 13 bases between. The CDR3 DNA reads TGTGCCAGCTCACCCCCCTCGGTGGGGAATGAGCAGTTCTTC. Translation: CASSPPSVGNEQFF. Full variable domain (outside the CDR3, taken from reference TRBV18 and TRBJ2-1): NAGVMQNPRHLVRRRGQEARLRCSPMKGHSHVYWYRQLPEEGLKFMVYLQKENIIDESGMPKERFSAEFPKEGPSILRIQQVVRGDSAAYFCASSPPSVGNEQFFGPGTRLTVL.

As to this clone: A read error is possible here, since a much larger clone lies one base away. J is TRBJ1-2 and V is TRBV18; D call uncertain. V was pared by 10 bases and J by 5 bases, with 20 bases between. Germline V CDR1 and CDR2: KGHSH, LQKENI. This CDR3 is built from 14 residues. CDR3 region: CAISPSEGGYGYTF. The CDR3 nucleotides are TGTGCCATCTCCCCATCTGAGGGCGGATATGGCTACACCTTC.

This clone was seen many times. The chain links TRBV5-1 to TRBJ1-4; unclear D gene. Germline V lookup: CDR1 SGHRS, CDR2 YFSETQ. The CDR3 has 14 residues. V was pared by 1 base and J by 7 bases, with 11 bases between. DNA for the CDR3: TGCGCCAGCAGCTTGATCCCGTTAGGTGAAAAACTGTTTTTT. This sequence encodes CASSLIPLGEKLFF.

This sequence joins TRBV18 and TRBJ1-2, with 7 bases fitting TRBD1. CDR3 length: 13 residues. Trimming removed 6 bases from V and 2 bases from J; junction bases left unmatched: 3. The V gene's germline CDR1 is KGHSH and CDR2 LQKENI. The chain's CDR3 is CASSRGQNYGYTF. The CDR3 DNA sequence: TGTGCCAGCTCCCGGGGACAGAACTATGGCTACACCTTC.

This clone was recorded a few times. The V call is TRBV28, the J call TRBJ2-5; 7 bases map to TRBD2. Germline V gene sequence: CDR1 MDHEN, CDR2 SYDVKM. V shed 0 bases, J shed 5 bases, and the junction held 9 bases outside the gene matches. The CDR3 sequence is 16 residues long. The DNA for the CDR3 is TGTGCCAGCAGTTTATGGCAGCGGGGTGGGGGGGAGACCCAGTACTTC. This encodes CASSLWQRGGGETQYF.

Concerning this clone: A much larger clone differs by one base, so this may be a read error. Distinct nucleotide sequences in the sample also encode this CDR3. This chain links TRBV9 with TRBJ2-5; TRBD2 might be the D (5 bases). CDR1 and CDR2 (germline): SGDLS, YYNGEE. This CDR3 contains 13 residues. This CDR3 reads CASSASPQETQYF. The CDR3 nucleotides read TGTGCCAGTAGCGCCAGCCCACAAGAGACCCAGTACTTC.

In this sample, this clone turned up many times. The rearrangement joins TRBV5-1 to TRBJ1-4, with 7 nucleotides matching TRBD1. The CDR3 has 15 amino acids. V shed 4 bases and J 5 bases; nucleotides not matched to a gene: 8. Germline V CDR1 and CDR2: SGHRS, YFSETQ. CDR3 bases: TGCGCCAGCAGCACCACAGGGGCGACGAATGAAAAACTGTTTTTT. This gives the protein CASSTTGATNEKLFF.

This clone was recorded a few times. The rearrangement uses TRBV28 and TRBJ1-1; D uncertain. In germline, CDR1 is MDHEN, CDR2 SYDVKM. V lost 6 bases and J 1 base, leaving 9 bases between the germline ends. The CDR3 has 13 amino acids. CDR3 in DNA: TGTGCCAGCAGCCGTCAGCCGAACACTGAAGCTTTCTTT. This encodes CASSRQPNTEAFF.

This chain connects TRBV12-3 or TRBV12-4 to TRBJ1-2; the match to TRBD1 covers 9 bases. The V and J ends lost 4 bases and 3 bases, in that order; junction bases with no gene match: 0. CDR3 size: 13 residues. CDR3 DNA sequence: TGTGCCAGCAGTTGGGACAGGGACTATGGCTACACCTTC. It codes for CASSWDRDYGYTF.